The 12 T cell receptor beta chains reported below all come from one sample, sequenced in a study of T cells in Graves' hyperthyroidism and ophthalmopathy. Amplified regions were TCR beta CDR3 sequences from RNA transcripts. Carried out on the TCR CDR3, a first-round RT-PCR used the HTBI primer set. TCRdb itself ran the multiplex PCR reads through MiXCR, one entry per CDR3 protein. The table has hundreds of thousands of distinct CDR3 sequences, less than 15% seen once. What was sequenced was blood. The source of these receptors is a woman younger than 35 with Graves' hyperthyroidism.

The J gene is TRBJ2-1, the V gene TRBV4-3, with D unclear. Germline CDR1 reads LGHNA; CDR2 reads YSLEER. V was shortened by 3 bases and J by 4 bases, with 7 bases between the two germline ends. The length of the CDR3 is 13 residues. DNA for the CDR3: TGCGCCAGCAGCCATGGAGAATACAATGAGCAGTTCTTC. Its translation: CASSHGEYNEQFF.

The chain joins TRBV7-9 to TRBJ2-7, with TRBD2 identical over 9 bases. The CDR3 runs 16 residues. Trimming at V came to 5 bases and at J to 0 bases, leaving 8 bases not matched to a gene. Germline-derived CDR1 and CDR2 are SEHNR and FQNEAQ (reference sequence). DNA for the CDR3: TGTGCCAGCAGCATTAATAGCGGGAGCTCCTCCTACGAGCAGTACTTC. Translation: CASSINSGSSSYEQYF.

This clonotype was seen more than once but under ten times. The V gene is TRBV10-2, the J gene TRBJ2-1; 7 bases line up with TRBD2. This CDR3 has 17 amino acids. The ends lost 5 bases at V and 3 bases at J; junction bases unmatched: 13. Per germline, CDR1 WSHSY and CDR2 SAAADI. Here the CDR3 reads CASSISGKVLGYNEQFF. The DNA of the CDR3 is TGCGCCAGCAGTATAAGCGGGAAGGTTCTAGGCTACAATGAGCAGTTCTTC.

This clonotype was picked up many times. The chain has TRBV13 and TRBJ2-7; D is uncertain. Trimming pared 5 bases from V and 2 bases from J, leaving 10 bases between. The CDR3 spans 13 residues. In germline, CDR1 is PRHDT, CDR2 FYEKMQ (reference sequence). The DNA of the CDR3 is TGTGCCAGCAGCCCGTCGGGTACCTACGAGCAGTACTTC. The encoded protein is CASSPSGTYEQYF.

This clonotype was counted a single time. The chain combines TRBV10-3 with TRBJ1-2; 8 bases align to TRBD1. V dropped 6 bases and J dropped 4; count of bases not matched to a gene: 7. This CDR3 is 14 amino acids long. Germline V lookup: CDR1 ENHRY, CDR2 SYGVKD. CDR3 coding DNA: TGTGCCATCAGCAACCAGGGGGCAAGCTATGGCTACACCTTC. Its protein is CAISNQGASYGYTF.

This clonotype was observed at least ten times. This rearrangement joins TRBV7-2 to TRBJ1-5; possible D gene TRBD1, 5 bases. This CDR3 has 13 amino acids. Trimming left V 5 bases short and J 7 bases short, with 12 bases between. Germline V CDR1 and CDR2: SGHTA, FQGNSA. CDR3 in DNA: TGTGCCAGCAGCCTCCGACAGAACCAGCCCCAGCATTTT. It codes for CASSLRQNQPQHF.

This clonotype came up a few times. The chain combines TRBV5-6 with TRBJ1-1, with D uncertain. Germline loops: CDR1 SGHDT, CDR2 YYEEEE. The CDR3 runs 16 residues. Between the trimmed V and J ends, which lost 3 bases and 5 bases, there was a span of 20 bases. DNA for the CDR3: TGTGCCAGCAGCTACGGTACATTCATTGCGGGAACTGAAGCTTTCTTT. This gives the protein CASSYGTFIAGTEAFF.

This clonotype was seen repeatedly, ten times or more. V usage is TRBV28 and J usage is TRBJ2-7; TRBD2 aligns across 12 bases. V lost 5 bases and J lost 1; bases outside the gene matches: 21. This CDR3 is 21 amino acids long. CDR1 MDHEN and CDR2 SYDVKM come from the germline V gene. The CDR3 is CASSLLPRTSGTTILSYEQYF. In nucleotides, the CDR3 is TGTGCCAGCAGTCTCCTCCCGAGGACTAGCGGGACAACTATATTATCCTACGAGCAGTACTTC.

The V and J genes are TRBV6-1 and TRBJ2-5; 11 bases map to TRBD2. The J segment lost 5 bases and the V segment lost 7 bases, leaving 9 bases of the junction unmatched. CDR1 is MNHNS and CDR2 is SASEGT in the germline V gene. This CDR3 is 15 amino acids long. The CDR3 DNA is TGTGCCAGCAAACTACTAGCGGGAGTTGTTGAGACCCAGTACTTC. This gives the protein CASKLLAGVVETQYF.

This sequence joins TRBV19 and TRBJ2-7; 9 positions match TRBD1. The CDR3 is 19 residues long. Germline lookup yields CDR1 LNHDA and CDR2 SQIVND (reference sequence). V lost 0 bases, J lost 5 bases, and 17 bases stayed unmatched. The CDR3 reads CASSIDFVSFGTGIDEQYF. The DNA of the CDR3 is TGTGCCAGTAGTATAGATTTCGTGAGTTTTGGGACAGGGATAGACGAGCAGTACTTC.

This clonotype was found many times. The chain couples TRBV6-6 to TRBJ2-3; 9 bases are a match to TRBD2. The V and J ends lost 0 bases and 2 bases, in that order; junction bases with no gene match: 6. CDR3 size: 17 residues. CDR1 MNHNY and CDR2 SVGAGI come from the germline V gene (reference sequence). The CDR3 DNA reads as TGTGCCAGCAGTTACTCCGGGTCTAGCGGGGTCACAGATACGCAGTATTTT. It codes for CASSYSGSSGVTDTQYF.

This clonotype was found many times. This chain joins TRBV20-1 and TRBJ1-5, with D perhaps matching TRBD1 (6 bases). Germline CDR1 is DFQATT and CDR2 is SNEGSKA (reference sequence). V was shortened by 4 bases and J by 9 bases, with 19 bases between the two germline ends. The CDR3 loop spans 14 amino acids. The CDR3, as DNA: TGCAGTGCTACCGAGGGGGTGACCGCATGGCCCCAGCATTTT. Protein product: CSATEGVTAWPQHF.